The present TCR beta chain was sequenced within a study of cytomegalovirus exposure and HLA in healthy donors. Points from the study as a whole: Within an earlier analysis, most TCR beta V segments proved productive either about 87% or about 30% of the time. For cytomegalovirus status, the classifier reportedly gave diagnoses with high specificity and sensitivity. It was reported that TCR beta sequences correctly inferred the HLA-A and HLA-B alleles for most subjects. Most TCR sequences showed up rarely, but some public TCRs showed up in many donors.

Vbeta (60) and Jbeta (13) primers were used in the PCR. TCRdb keeps only in-frame clones here, not all; method: immunoSEQ multiplex PCR. The sample shows fewer than 150,000 clones, around 83% of them seen only once. Trimming removed 5 bases from V and 5 bases from J; junction bases left unmatched: 2. The CDR3 is 13 residues long. CDR1 is SEHNR, CDR2 FQNEAQ, per germline (reference sequence). Turning to this clone: The antigen is not known.

V and J are TRBV7-9 and TRBJ2-1, with TRBD2 matching 8 bases. Material: PBMCs. The sequence derives from a man in his forties or fifties in good health and CMV-seropositive. DNA of the CDR3: TGTGCCAGCAGCGCGGGGGGCCACAATGAGCAGTTCTTC. It yields the protein CASSAGGHNEQFF.